Listed here is a single T cell receptor beta chain. The entry originates in a study of blood T cell repertoires in COVID-19. Study overall: Samples came from the United States, Italy and Spain, spanning acute and convalescent COVID-19.

The table came from immunoSEQ multiplex PCR; TCRdb's copy has only in-frame clones and leaves some out. The data hold about 390,000 clones, with about 83% observed a single time. Participant age was roughly 18 to 90 years, and participants resided in about two dozen US areas. Participant-reported clinical history was the basis for cohort assignment. Each recovered donor of Cohort 3 presented with two negative PCRs, clearance, or symptom resolution. The CDR3 covers 16 residues. Germline CDR1 SGHNT, CDR2 YENEEA. V was clipped by 4 bases and J by 0 bases; unmatched bases: 4. The rearrangement joins TRBV11-3 to TRBJ2-2; 8 bases agree with TRBD1. This receptor was taken from a woman aged 45-60 years who had recovered from COVID-19. Sequencing was performed on PBMCs or T cells enriched from blood (not recorded which). CDR3 coding DNA: TGTGCCAGCAGCTCACCGGACAGGGCGAACACCGGGGAGCTGTTTTTT. Its translation: CASSSPDRANTGELFF.